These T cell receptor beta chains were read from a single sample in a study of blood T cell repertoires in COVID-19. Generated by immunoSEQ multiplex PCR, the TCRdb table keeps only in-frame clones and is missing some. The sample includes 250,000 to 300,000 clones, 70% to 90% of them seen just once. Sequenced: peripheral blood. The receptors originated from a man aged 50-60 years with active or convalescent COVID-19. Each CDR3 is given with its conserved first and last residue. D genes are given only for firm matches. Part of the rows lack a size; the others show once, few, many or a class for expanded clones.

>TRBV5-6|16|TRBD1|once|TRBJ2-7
TGTGCCAGCAGCTTGGCCGGACAGGGTAAGAGCTACGAGCAGTACTTC
CASSLAGQGKSYEQYF
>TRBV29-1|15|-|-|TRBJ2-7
TGCAGCGTTGAAGACCGGTCAGGGGCCGCCTACGAGCAGTACTTC
CSVEDRSGAAYEQYF
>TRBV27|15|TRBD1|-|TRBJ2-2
TGTGCCAGCAGTCCAAGGACAGGGCGGACCGGGGAGCTGTTTTTT
CASSPRTGRTGELFF
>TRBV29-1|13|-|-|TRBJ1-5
TGCAGCGTTGCCCTAAGCCTAAATCAGCCCCAGCATTTT
CSVALSLNQPQHF
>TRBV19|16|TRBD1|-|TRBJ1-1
TGTGCCAGTAGTACCCCCCCGGGGGCAGGGGGCACTGAAGCTTTCTTT
CASSTPPGAGGTEAFF
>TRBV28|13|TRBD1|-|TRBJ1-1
TGTGCCAGCAGTTCCCCAGGGGGCACTGAAGCTTTCTTT
CASSSPGGTEAFF
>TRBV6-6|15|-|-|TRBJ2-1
TGTGCCAGCAGTTACCAGGGAAGCTCCTACAATGAGCAGTTCTTC
CASSYQGSSYNEQFF
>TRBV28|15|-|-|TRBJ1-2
TGTGCCAGCAGTTTTTTGGGCCCTAACACGGATGGCTACACCTTC
CASSFLGPNTDGYTF
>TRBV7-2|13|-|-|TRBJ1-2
TGTGCCAGCAGCCCCTCGAGGAACTATGGCTACACCTTC
CASSPSRNYGYTF
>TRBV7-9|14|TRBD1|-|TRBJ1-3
TGTGCCAGCAGCGACGGACAGGGGAAAGAAACCATATATTTT
CASSDGQGKETIYF
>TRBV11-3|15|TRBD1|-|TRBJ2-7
TGTGCCAGCAGCTTACCGGACAGGGGGAGGGACGAGCAGTACTTC
CASSLPDRGRDEQYF
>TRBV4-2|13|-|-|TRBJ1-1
TGTGCCAGCAGCCAGGCCTCTAACACTGAAGCTTTCTTT
CASSQASNTEAFF
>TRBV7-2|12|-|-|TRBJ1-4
TGTGCCAGCAGCCCCCCGGGGGGAAAACTGTTTTTT
CASSPPGGKLFF
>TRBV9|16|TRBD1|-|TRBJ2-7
TGTGCCAGCAGCGTAGCTTCAGGGGGCGAACTCGAAGAGCAGTACTTC
CASSVASGGELEEQYF
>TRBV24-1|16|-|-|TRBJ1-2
TGTGCCACCAGTTTTTCTTCTATGGGGGGTAACTATGGCTACACCTTC
CATSFSSMGGNYGYTF
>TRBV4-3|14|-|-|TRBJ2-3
TGCGCCAGCAGCCGCGTAGCTGGCACAGATACGCAGTATTTT
CASSRVAGTDTQYF
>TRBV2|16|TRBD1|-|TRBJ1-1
TGTGCCAGCAGTCCTCTCACTTACAGGGGGCGTAATGAAGCTTTCTTT
CASSPLTYRGRNEAFF
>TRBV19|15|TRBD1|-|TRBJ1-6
TGTGCCAGTAGTACCGGGGGACAGGTCAATTCACCCCTCCACTTT
CASSTGGQVNSPLHF
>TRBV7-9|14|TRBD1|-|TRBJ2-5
TGTGCCAGCAGCTCAGGACAGGGAGAAGAGACCCAGTACTTC
CASSSGQGEETQYF
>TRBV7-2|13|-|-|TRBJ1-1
TGTGCCAGCAGCTGGGGCGTTGACACTGAAGCTTTCTTT
CASSWGVDTEAFF
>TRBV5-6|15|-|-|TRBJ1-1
TGTGCCAGCAGCCCCCTAGCAGGCACGAACACTGAAGCTTTCTTT
CASSPLAGTNTEAFF
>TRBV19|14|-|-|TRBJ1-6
TGTGCCAGTAGTATTGAGCAGGGTGGCTCACCCCTCCACTTT
CASSIEQGGSPLHF
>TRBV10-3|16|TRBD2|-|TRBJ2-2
TGTGCCATCAGTGACCCGGGACTAGCGGGAGGCGGGGAGCTGTTTTTT
CAISDPGLAGGGELFF
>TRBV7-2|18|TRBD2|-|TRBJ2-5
TGTGCCAGCAGCTTAGGACTAGCGGGAGGGCCGCGACAAGAGACCCAGTACTTC
CASSLGLAGGPRQETQYF
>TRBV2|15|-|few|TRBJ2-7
TGTGCCAGCAGCGGTCAGAGAGGGCCGTCCTACGAGCAGTACTTC
CASSGQRGPSYEQYF
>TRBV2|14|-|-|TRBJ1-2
TGTGCCAGCAGTGAACGGGGGAGGGGATATGGCTACACCTTC
CASSERGRGYGYTF
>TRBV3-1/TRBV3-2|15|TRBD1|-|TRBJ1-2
TGTGCCAGCAGCCAAGATCACAAGGGGGCGTATGGCTACACCTTC
CASSQDHKGAYGYTF
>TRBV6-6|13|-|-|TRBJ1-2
TGTGCCAGCAGTTCCCAGGGGAACTATGGCTACACCTTC
CASSSQGNYGYTF
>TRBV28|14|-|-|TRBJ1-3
TGTGCCAGCAGCTCCCCGTTCTCTGGAAACACCATATATTTT
CASSSPFSGNTIYF
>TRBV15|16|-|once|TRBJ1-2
TGTGCCACCAGCAGAGATCGGGCCCCAGGGCCCTATGGCTACACCTTC
CATSRDRAPGPYGYTF
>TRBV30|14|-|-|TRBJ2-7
TGTGCCTGGAGTGTAATTCCCTCGGCGGGAAAAGAGTACTTC
CAWSVIPSAGKEYF
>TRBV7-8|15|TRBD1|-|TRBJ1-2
TGTGCCAGCAGCTACTACAGGGGGCCGGGCTATGGCTACACCTTC
CASSYYRGPGYGYTF
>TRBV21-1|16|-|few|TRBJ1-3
TGTGCCAGCGGCCCGACGGGAGGGGGCTCTGGAAACACCATATATTTT
CASGPTGGGSGNTIYF
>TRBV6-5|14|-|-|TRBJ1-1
TGTGCCACCACGGGGTCCAATTTGAACACTGAAGCTTTCTTT
CATTGSNLNTEAFF
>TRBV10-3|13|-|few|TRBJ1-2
TGTGCCATCAGTGTAGAGAGTCACTATGGCTACACCTTC
CAISVESHYGYTF
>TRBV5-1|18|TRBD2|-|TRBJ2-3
TGCGCCAGCAGCTTGGGAAGGACTAGCGGGAGGGAGAGAGATACGCAGTATTTT
CASSLGRTSGRERDTQYF
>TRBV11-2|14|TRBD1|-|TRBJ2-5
TGTGCCAGCAGCCAAGACAGGGCAGGGGAGACCCAGTACTTC
CASSQDRAGETQYF
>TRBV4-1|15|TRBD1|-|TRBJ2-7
TGCGCCAGCAGCCGGGGGACAGCCAAATCCTACGAGCAGTACTTC
CASSRGTAKSYEQYF
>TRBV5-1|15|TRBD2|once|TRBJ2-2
TGCGCCAGCAGCACAGCGGGAGGCAGGACCGGGGAGCTGTTTTTT
CASSTAGGRTGELFF
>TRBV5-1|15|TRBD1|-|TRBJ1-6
TGCGCCAGCAGCGCCGCCGGGACAGCGAATTCACCCCTCCACTTT
CASSAAGTANSPLHF
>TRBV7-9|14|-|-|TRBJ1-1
TGTGCCAGCAGTCAAGAGGGTCAGAGCACTGAAGCTTTCTTT
CASSQEGQSTEAFF
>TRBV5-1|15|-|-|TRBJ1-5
TGCGCCAGCAGCTTGGCCGGGGAGTTCGATCAGCCCCAGCATTTT
CASSLAGEFDQPQHF
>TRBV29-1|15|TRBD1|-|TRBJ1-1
TGCAGCGTTTCCGGACAGGGTTTCATGAACACTGAAGCTTTCTTT
CSVSGQGFMNTEAFF
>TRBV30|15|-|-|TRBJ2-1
TGTGCCTGGACCGCCGGACCGATGAGGGGGTTTGAGCAGTTCTTC
CAWTAGPMRGFEQFF
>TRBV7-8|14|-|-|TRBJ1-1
TGTGCCAGCAGCTACGGGAGGTGGGACACTGAAGCTTTCTTT
CASSYGRWDTEAFF
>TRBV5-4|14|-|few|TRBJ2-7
TGTGCCAGCAGCCCGGGACTGAATGCCTACGAGCAGTACTTC
CASSPGLNAYEQYF
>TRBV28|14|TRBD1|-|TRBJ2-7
TGTGCCAGCAGTCACAGCCAGGGGGCGGGGGAGCAGTACTTC
CASSHSQGAGEQYF
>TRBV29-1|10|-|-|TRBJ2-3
TGCAGCGGGAGGACAGATACGCAGTATTTT
CSGRTDTQYF
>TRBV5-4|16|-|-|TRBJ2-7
TGTGCCAGCAGCTTAGGGGGAGCGGCCTATTCCTACGAGCAGTACTTC
CASSLGGAAYSYEQYF
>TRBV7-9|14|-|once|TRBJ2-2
TGTGCCAGCAGCTTCGGGATTAACACCGGGGAGCTGTTTTTT
CASSFGINTGELFF
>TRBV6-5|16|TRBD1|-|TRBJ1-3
TGTGCCAGCAGCTACGGGACAGGGAGCTCTGGAAACACCATATATTTT
CASSYGTGSSGNTIYF
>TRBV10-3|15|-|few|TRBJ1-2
TGTGCCATCAGTGGGGGACGCGGAGGGGTTTATGGCTACACCTTC
CAISGGRGGVYGYTF
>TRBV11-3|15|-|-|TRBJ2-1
TGTGCCAGCAGCTTTGACAGCCGTTCGGACAATGAGCAGTTCTTC
CASSFDSRSDNEQFF
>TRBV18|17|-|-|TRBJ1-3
TGTGCCAGCTCACCTGAAACCCAGAAGATCTCTGGAAACACCATATATTTT
CASSPETQKISGNTIYF
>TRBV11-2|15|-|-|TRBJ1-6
TGTGCCAGCAGCCATATCAGGGGCCAGGGATCACCCCTCCACTTT
CASSHIRGQGSPLHF